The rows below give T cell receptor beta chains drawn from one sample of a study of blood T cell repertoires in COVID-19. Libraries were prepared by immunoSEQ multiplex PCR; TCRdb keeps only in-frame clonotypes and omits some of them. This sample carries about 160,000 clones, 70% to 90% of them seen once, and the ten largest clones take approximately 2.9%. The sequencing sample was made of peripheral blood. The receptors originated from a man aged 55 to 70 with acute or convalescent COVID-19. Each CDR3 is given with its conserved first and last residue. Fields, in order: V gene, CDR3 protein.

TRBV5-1	CASSDDRGGNIQYF
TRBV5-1	CASSFRNNEQFF
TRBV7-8	CASSRITPNTEAFF
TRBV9	CASQGDGANVLTF
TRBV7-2	CASRRDPLNNEQFF
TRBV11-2	CASSPGQGFSNEKLFF
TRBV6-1	CASSERRGTDTQYF
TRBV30	CAWSIRGTGAYGYTF
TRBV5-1	CASSTVENIQYF
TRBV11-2	CASSLTPSNQPQHF
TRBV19	CASSIQGGITDTQYF
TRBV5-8	CASSSGLAGSSYNEQFF
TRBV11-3	CASSLGVVAGHNEQFF
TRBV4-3	CASSQEFGLAGGETQYF
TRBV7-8	CASSPRGTTNEKLFF
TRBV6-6	CASRGRVGGTPEAFF
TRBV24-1	CATSDFPRADTQYF
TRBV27	CASSSGGAGTYNSPLHF
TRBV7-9	CASSVESKSTGYTF
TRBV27	CASSPLPGADQAFF
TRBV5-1	CASSLEGGVDEQYF
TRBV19	CASSRQGASGNTIYF
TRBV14	CASSQEEGLPLSGYTF
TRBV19	CASTPRDRSYEQYF
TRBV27	CASSPRGATNEKLFF
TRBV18	CASSLGLAGGADTQYF
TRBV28	CASSSENTEAFF
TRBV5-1	CASSPDTTSGANVLTF
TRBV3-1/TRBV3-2	CASSQGRGTLEQYF
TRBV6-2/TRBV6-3	CASSYMARSGNTIYF
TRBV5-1	CASSLEAPNYGYTF
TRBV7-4	CASSARRRSGNTIYF
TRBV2	CASTNTDTGELFF
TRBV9	CASSESRSGGSNTGELFF
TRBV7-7	CASSLGGESPNEQFF
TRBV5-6	CASRRMNSPLHF
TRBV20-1	CSAKTGYGYTF
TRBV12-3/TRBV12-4	CASSRLDQPQHF
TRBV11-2	CASSAGWYGYTF
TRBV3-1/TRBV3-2	CASGTGGRNQPQHF
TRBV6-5	CASIYRERETQYF
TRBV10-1	CASSDPGTSGGGEQFF
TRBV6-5	CASLRDRAMNTEAFF
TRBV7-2	CASSPSGTDPYEQYF